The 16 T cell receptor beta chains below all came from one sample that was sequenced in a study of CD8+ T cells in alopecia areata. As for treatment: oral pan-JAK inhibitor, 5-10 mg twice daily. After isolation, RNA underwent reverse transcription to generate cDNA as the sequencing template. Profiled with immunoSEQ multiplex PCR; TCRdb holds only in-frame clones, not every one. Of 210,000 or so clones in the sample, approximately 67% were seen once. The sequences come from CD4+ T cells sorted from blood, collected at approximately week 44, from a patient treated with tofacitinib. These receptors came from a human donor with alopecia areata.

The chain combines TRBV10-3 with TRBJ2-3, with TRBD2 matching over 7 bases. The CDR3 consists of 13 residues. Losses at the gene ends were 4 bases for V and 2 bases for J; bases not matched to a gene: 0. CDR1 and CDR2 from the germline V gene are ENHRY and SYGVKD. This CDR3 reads CAISGLATDTQYF. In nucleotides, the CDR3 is TGTGCCATCAGTGGACTAGCCACAGATACGCAGTATTTT.

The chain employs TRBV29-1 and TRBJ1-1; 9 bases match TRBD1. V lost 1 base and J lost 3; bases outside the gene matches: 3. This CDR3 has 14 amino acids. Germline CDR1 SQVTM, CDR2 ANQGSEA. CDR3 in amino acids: CSVEATGGYTEAFF. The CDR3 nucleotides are TGCAGCGTTGAAGCGACAGGGGGATACACTGAAGCTTTCTTT.

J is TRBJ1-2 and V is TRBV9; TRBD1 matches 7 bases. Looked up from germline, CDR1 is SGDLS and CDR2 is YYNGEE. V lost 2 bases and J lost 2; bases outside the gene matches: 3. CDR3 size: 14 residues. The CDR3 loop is CASSVTGANYGYTF. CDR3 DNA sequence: TGTGCCAGCAGCGTCACAGGGGCCAACTATGGCTACACCTTC. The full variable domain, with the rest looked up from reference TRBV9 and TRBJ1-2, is DSGVTQTPKHLITATGQRVTLRCSPRSGDLSVYWYQQSLDQGLQFLIQYYNGEERAKGNILERFSAQQFPDLHSELNLSSLELGDSALYFCASSVTGANYGYTFGSGTRLTVV.

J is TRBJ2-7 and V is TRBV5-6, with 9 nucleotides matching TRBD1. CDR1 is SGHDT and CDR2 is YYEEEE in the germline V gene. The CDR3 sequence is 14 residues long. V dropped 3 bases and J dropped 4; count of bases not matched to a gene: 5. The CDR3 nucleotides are TGTGCCAGCAGCTCCGGGACAGGGATGTACGAGCAGTACTTC. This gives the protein CASSSGTGMYEQYF.

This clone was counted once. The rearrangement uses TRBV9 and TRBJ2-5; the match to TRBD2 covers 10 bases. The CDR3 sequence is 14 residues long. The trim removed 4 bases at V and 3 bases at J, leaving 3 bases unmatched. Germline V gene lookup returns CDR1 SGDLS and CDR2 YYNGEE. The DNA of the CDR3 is TGTGCCAGCAGCAGACTAGCGGGCAAAGAGACCCAGTACTTC. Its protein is CASSRLAGKETQYF. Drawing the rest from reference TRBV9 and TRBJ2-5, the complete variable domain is DSGVTQTPKHLITATGQRVTLRCSPRSGDLSVYWYQQSLDQGLQFLIQYYNGEERAKGNILERFSAQQFPDLHSELNLSSLELGDSALYFCASSRLAGKETQYFGPGTRLLVL.

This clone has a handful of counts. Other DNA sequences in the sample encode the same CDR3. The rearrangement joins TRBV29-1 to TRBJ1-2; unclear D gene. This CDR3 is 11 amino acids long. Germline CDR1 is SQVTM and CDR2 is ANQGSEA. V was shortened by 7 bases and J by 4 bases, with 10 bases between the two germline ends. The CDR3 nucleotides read TGCAGCGGTGGTAGCAGCTATGGCTACACCTTC. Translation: CSGGSSYGYTF.

CDR3 sequence: CASSLEAGSVYGYTF. The CDR3 region has the DNA TGCGCCAGCAGCTTGGAGGCAGGGAGTGTTTATGGCTACACCTTC. The chain employs TRBV5-1 and TRBJ1-2; tentatively, D is TRBD1 (5 bases). The CDR3 is 15 amino acids. CDR1 is SGHRS and CDR2 is YFSETQ in the germline V gene. V lost 0 bases and J 5 bases, leaving 14 bases between the germline ends.

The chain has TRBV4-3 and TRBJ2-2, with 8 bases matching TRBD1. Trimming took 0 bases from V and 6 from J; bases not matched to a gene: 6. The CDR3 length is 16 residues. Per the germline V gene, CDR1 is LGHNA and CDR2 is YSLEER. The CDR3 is CASSQDIGQGPGELFF. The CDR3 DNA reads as TGCGCCAGCAGCCAAGATATCGGACAGGGTCCCGGGGAGCTGTTTTTT.

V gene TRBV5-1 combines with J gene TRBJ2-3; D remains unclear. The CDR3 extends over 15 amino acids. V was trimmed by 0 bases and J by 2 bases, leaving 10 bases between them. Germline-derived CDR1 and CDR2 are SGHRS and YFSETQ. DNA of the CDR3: TGCGCCAGCAGCTTGGCCAGTACGCCCACAGATACGCAGTATTTT. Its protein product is CASSLASTPTDTQYF.

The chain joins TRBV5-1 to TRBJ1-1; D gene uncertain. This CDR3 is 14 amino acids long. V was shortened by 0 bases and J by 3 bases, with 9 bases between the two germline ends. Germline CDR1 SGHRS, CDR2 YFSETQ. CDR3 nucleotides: TGCGCCAGCAGCTTGGTGGATGCGTACACTGAAGCTTTCTTT. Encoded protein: CASSLVDAYTEAFF.

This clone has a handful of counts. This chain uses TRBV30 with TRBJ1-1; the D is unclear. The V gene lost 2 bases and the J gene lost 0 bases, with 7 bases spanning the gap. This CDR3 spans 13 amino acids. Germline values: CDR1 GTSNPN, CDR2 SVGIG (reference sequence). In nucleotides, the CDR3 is TGTGCCTGGAGTCAGTCGGTGAACACTGAAGCTTTCTTT. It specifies CAWSQSVNTEAFF.

The DNA of the CDR3 is TGTGCCAGCAGAAGGGACCTTAGCTCCTACGAGCAGTACTTC. Residues: CASRRDLSSYEQYF. V usage is TRBV2 and J usage is TRBJ2-7, with D possibly called TRBD1 or TRBD2 (5 bases each). The CDR3 loop spans 14 amino acids. V was pared by 6 bases and J by 0 bases, with 12 bases between. Germline V gene lookup returns CDR1 SNHLY and CDR2 FYNNEI.

CDR3 coding DNA: TGTGCCAGCAGCTTGTTACAGGAAAATTCACCCCTCCACTTT. This translates into CASSLLQENSPLHF. V usage is TRBV5-4 and J usage is TRBJ1-6, with a tentative D call TRBD1 (5 bases). With 1 base removed from V and 7 bases from J, the gap between germline ends came to 9 bases. The CDR3 length is 14 residues. CDR1 and CDR2 from the germline V gene are SGHNT and YYREEE (reference sequence).

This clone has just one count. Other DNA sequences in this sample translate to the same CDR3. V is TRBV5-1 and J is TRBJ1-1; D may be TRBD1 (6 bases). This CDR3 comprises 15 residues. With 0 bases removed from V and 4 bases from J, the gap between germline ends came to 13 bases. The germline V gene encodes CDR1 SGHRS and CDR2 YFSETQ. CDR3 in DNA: TGCGCCAGCAGCTTGGTTGGGGGGGCAGGCACTGAAGCTTTCTTT. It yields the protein CASSLVGGAGTEAFF.

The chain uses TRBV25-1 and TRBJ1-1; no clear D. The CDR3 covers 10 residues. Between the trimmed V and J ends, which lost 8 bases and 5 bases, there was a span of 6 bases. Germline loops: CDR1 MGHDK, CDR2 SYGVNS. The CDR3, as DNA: TGTGCCAGCGTAGGGACTGAAGCTTTCTTT. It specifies CASVGTEAFF.

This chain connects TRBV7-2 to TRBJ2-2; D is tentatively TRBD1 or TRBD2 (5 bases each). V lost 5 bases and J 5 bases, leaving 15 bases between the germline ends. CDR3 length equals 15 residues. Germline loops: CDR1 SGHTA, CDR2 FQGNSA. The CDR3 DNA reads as TGTGCCAGCAGCCGGGGCGACAGTTCAACCGGGGAGCTGTTTTTT. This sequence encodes CASSRGDSSTGELFF.